This T cell receptor (beta chain) was sequenced in a study of blood T cell repertoires in COVID-19. Study information: Acute-phase and convalescent COVID-19 samples originated in the United States, Italy and Spain. The analysed material was cDNA or gDNA that came from T cells, B-cell-depleted T cells, or PBMCs.

As originally analysed: Reference gene primer amplification in the assay estimated nucleated cell counts. Sequencing used immunoSEQ multiplex PCR; TCRdb keeps in-frame clones, though not all of them. V, J and clone size reflect that table, while D and trimming were determined from the DNA. The data hold about 91,000 clones, with roughly 88% observed a single time. For this clone: One end of the junction varies from germline; a read error may be responsible.

The CDR3 is made up of 11 amino acids. Per the germline V gene, CDR1 is DFQATT and CDR2 is SNEGSKA (reference sequence). The TCR was taken from a woman in her 70s with acute or convalescent COVID-19. The V gene is TRBV20-1, the J gene TRBJ1-1; 7 nucleotides match TRBD1. Sequenced material: peripheral blood. CDR3 region: CSARKTGEGFF. The CDR3 DNA sequence: TGCAGTGCTAGAAAAACAGGGGAAGGTTTCTTT.